The 12 T cell receptor beta chains presented below share a single source sample, sequenced in a study of blood T cell repertoires in COVID-19. Assay: immunoSEQ multiplex PCR; the TCRdb copy retains only in-frame clones and omits some. The repertoire consists of about 130,000 clones, with more than 70% occurring once and the leading ten covering 10%. The sequencing input was peripheral blood. The receptors were gathered from a man in his forties or fifties with acute or convalescent COVID-19.

CDR3 bases: TGTGCCAGCAGCTCACCGGGACAGGTTAATGGCTACACCTTC. This codes for CASSSPGQVNGYTF. The chain has TRBV7-3 and TRBJ1-2, with TRBD1 identical over 8 bases. Germline V gives CDR1 SGHTA, CDR2 FQGTGA. The trim removed 4 bases at V and 6 bases at J, leaving 7 bases unmatched. The CDR3 has 14 amino acids.

The table lists this clone with a few counts. The chain joins TRBV6-1 to TRBJ1-1, with TRBD1 as a possible D gene (5 bases). The CDR3 extends over 16 amino acids. The V end lost 1 base, the J end lost 4 bases, and 16 bases lay between the germline ends. Germline-derived CDR1 and CDR2 are MNHNS and SASEGT. The CDR3 loop is CASSEEMAGRGTEAFF. The CDR3 DNA reads as TGTGCCAGCAGTGAAGAAATGGCAGGGCGTGGCACTGAAGCTTTCTTT.

The V call is TRBV5-1, the J call TRBJ2-1; the D gene is possibly TRBD1 (6 bases). V was clipped by 4 bases and J by 4 bases, with 18 bases between them. CDR3 length: 16 residues. Germline-derived CDR1 and CDR2 are SGHRS and YFSETQ. The CDR3: CASSPNLGQPYNEQFF. CDR3 sequence (DNA): TGCGCCAGCAGCCCTAATTTAGGACAGCCATACAATGAGCAGTTCTTC.

CDR3 amino acids: CASGTGSGNEQFF. The CDR3 DNA sequence: TGCGCCAGTGGGACAGGGTCTGGCAATGAGCAGTTCTTC. The chain carries TRBV10-2 and TRBJ2-1; 9 positions agree with TRBD1. J gave up 6 bases and V 9 bases, and 6 bases lay outside the gene matches. CDR1 WSHSY and CDR2 SAAADI come from the germline V gene. CDR3 length equals 13 residues.

The rearrangement links TRBV18 to TRBJ1-1; 7 bases line up with TRBD1. Germline CDR1 KGHSH, CDR2 LQKENI. After removal of 2 bases from V and 1 base from J, the junction contained 7 bases not matched to a gene. The CDR3 extends over 16 amino acids. CDR3 in DNA: TGTGCCAGCTCACCAATCACAGGGGCGAGGAACACTGAAGCTTTCTTT. It specifies CASSPITGARNTEAFF.

This clone was observed once. The J gene is TRBJ1-3, the V gene TRBV11-1; D is possibly TRBD1 (6 bases). Deletions cut 2 bases from V and 8 bases from J, with 16 bases between. The germline V gene has CDR1 SGHAT and CDR2 FQDESV (reference sequence). The CDR3 has 15 amino acids. CDR3 bases: TGTGCCAGCAGCTTAACGGACAGCCAGGGCCACACCATATATTTT. As protein: CASSLTDSQGHTIYF.

This chain joins TRBV6-2 or TRBV6-3 and TRBJ1-4, with 7 nucleotides matching TRBD1. V dropped 5 bases and J dropped 3; count of bases not matched to a gene: 12. From germline, CDR1 is MNHEY and CDR2 SVGEGT. The CDR3 length is 17 residues. In DNA form, the CDR3 reads TGTGCCAGCAGTAAACCGGGACAGCGGTTAGCTAATGAAAAACTGTTTTTT. Translating it yields CASSKPGQRLANEKLFF.

This chain uses TRBV27 with TRBJ2-1; D possibly corresponds to TRBD1 (5 bases). The V and J ends lost 5 bases and 2 bases respectively, with 25 bases between them. CDR3 length: 19 amino acids. The germline V gene has CDR1 MNHEY and CDR2 SMNVEV (reference sequence). The CDR3 DNA reads as TGTGCCAGCAGTGATGCGCAGGGCTATCTATACGGTGCCTACAATGAGCAGTTCTTC. It codes for CASSDAQGYLYGAYNEQFF.

The chain recombines TRBV5-1 with TRBJ1-3; D uncertain. V lost 4 bases to trimming and J lost 2 bases, with 19 bases between them. The CDR3 length is 17 residues. Germline-derived CDR1 and CDR2 are SGHRS and YFSETQ. Here the CDR3 DNA reads TGCGCCAGCAGCCCGAGAGGGTGGGAGAGAACTGGAAACACCATATATTTT. This translates into CASSPRGWERTGNTIYF.

This clone was picked up a small number of times. The chain combines TRBV2 with TRBJ2-2; D not certain. Looked up from germline, CDR1 is SNHLY and CDR2 is FYNNEI. The CDR3 covers 12 residues. V lost 5 bases, J lost 3 bases, and 4 bases lay in between. This CDR3 is CASSFDTGELFF. In DNA form, the CDR3 reads TGTGCCAGCAGTTTCGACACCGGGGAGCTGTTTTTT.

The chain has TRBV11-2 and TRBJ1-1, with 7 bases matching TRBD1. The CDR3 has 19 amino acids. Germline V gene lookup returns CDR1 SGHAT and CDR2 FQNNGV. After removal of 3 bases from V and 0 bases from J, the junction contained 16 bases not matched to a gene. CDR3 in amino acids: CASSFWKGGRQGMNTEAFF. CDR3 nucleotide sequence: TGTGCCAGCAGCTTCTGGAAAGGTGGACGACAGGGCATGAACACTGAAGCTTTCTTT.

This chain uses TRBV7-9 with TRBJ1-1, with D uncertain. CDR3 size: 15 residues. V lost 6 bases and J lost 3, with 17 bases in between. Germline CDR1 SEHNR, CDR2 FQNEAQ (reference sequence). CDR3 sequence reads: CASRHFESRDTEAFF. The CDR3 bases are TGTGCCAGCAGACATTTTGAATCGAGGGACACTGAAGCTTTCTTT.